These T cell receptor beta chains were read from a single sample in a study of cytomegalovirus exposure and HLA in healthy donors. Using immunoSEQ multiplex PCR, the repertoire was profiled, and TCRdb retains in-frame clones only, with some absent. The data hold some 190,000 clones, with under 80% observed a single time. Sample: PBMCs. The receptor source for this set is a young woman in good health and CMV-seropositive. CDR3s include the opening cysteine and the closing phenylalanine or tryptophan. A D gene is named only where the DNA matches it firmly. Where a row states a size, it is once, few, many or the class of an expanded clone; other rows omit it.

j_call v_call clone_size d_call cdr3_aa cdr3_nt
TRBJ2-1 TRBV7-2 few TRBD2 CASSLVGGFEYNEQFF TGTGCCAGCAGCTTAGTGGGGGGGTTCGAATACAATGAGCAGTTCTTC
TRBJ2-3 TRBV19 . . CASSIPRGSTDTQYF TGTGCCAGTAGTATACCCCGGGGGAGCACAGATACGCAGTATTTT
TRBJ1-2 TRBV9 . TRBD1 CASSVATGAGGGYTF TGTGCCAGCAGCGTAGCTACGGGGGCAGGGGGTGGCTACACCTTC
TRBJ2-5 TRBV5-1 few TRBD1 CASSLPGTGVETQYF TGCGCCAGCAGCTTACCCGGGACAGGGGTAGAGACCCAGTACTTC
TRBJ2-5 TRBV6-6 . TRBD1 CASSYRTGRETQYF TGTGCCAGCAGTTACAGGACAGGAAGAGAGACCCAGTACTTC
TRBJ2-2 TRBV19 . . CASRVGNLNTGELFF TGTGCCAGTAGAGTCGGGAACCTGAACACCGGGGAGCTGTTTTTT
TRBJ2-3 TRBV7-2 . . CASTGGVTDTQYF TGTGCCAGCACGGGCGGGGTCACAGATACGCAGTATTTT
TRBJ2-2 TRBV30 . . CAWSGSELFF TGTGCCTGGAGTGGTTCGGAGCTGTTTTTT
TRBJ2-7 TRBV7-9 . . CASSFQVYEQYF TGTGCCAGCAGCTTCCAGGTTTACGAGCAGTACTTC
TRBJ2-7 TRBV29-1 . TRBD1 CSVIQGVLSYEQYF TGCAGCGTTATACAGGGGGTACTCTCCTACGAGCAGTACTTC
TRBJ2-2 TRBV7-2 . TRBD1 CASTLNRGPGELFF TGTGCCAGCACCCTTAACAGGGGGCCCGGGGAGCTGTTTTTT
TRBJ1-5 TRBV7-9 . . CASTRGNQPQHF TGTGCCAGCACCCGAGGCAATCAGCCCCAGCATTTT
TRBJ1-3 TRBV10-3 few TRBD1 CAIGSAGGNFGNTIYF TGTGCCATCGGGTCCGCAGGGGGCAATTTTGGAAACACCATATATTTT
TRBJ1-2 TRBV9 . . CASSTREGGYYGYTF TGTGCCAGCAGCACCCGCGAGGGGGGGTATTATGGCTACACCTTC
TRBJ1-2 TRBV6-5 . . CASSSTEGFYGYTF TGTGCCAGCAGTTCCACCGAGGGTTTCTATGGCTACACCTTC
TRBJ2-1 TRBV5-4 . TRBD2 CASSLLAGVGRNEQFF TGTGCCAGCAGCTTGCTAGCGGGGGTCGGGAGGAATGAGCAGTTCTTC
TRBJ2-1 TRBV10-1 . TRBD2 CASSEGGGADEQFF TGCGCCAGCAGTGAAGGCGGGGGGGCGGATGAGCAGTTCTTC
TRBJ2-7 TRBV18 . TRBD1 CASSDLPGQGYEQYF TGTGCCAGCTCCGACCTACCGGGACAGGGGTACGAGCAGTACTTC
TRBJ2-2 TRBV11-2 . TRBD2 CASSPRRGGGTGELFF TGTGCCAGCAGCCCCCGACGCGGGGGTGGTACCGGGGAGCTGTTTTTT
TRBJ1-2 TRBV28 once . CASTYGSRGYTF TGTGCCAGCACATACGGATCCAGGGGCTACACCTTC
TRBJ1-4 TRBV6-1 . . CASSTGTNEKLFF TGTGCCAGCTCTACAGGGACTAATGAAAAACTGTTTTTT
TRBJ2-7 TRBV5-6 . . CASSLVEGIHEQYF TGTGCCAGCAGCTTGGTGGAGGGTATCCACGAGCAGTACTTC
TRBJ1-2 TRBV19 . TRBD1 CASSATTGFYGYTF TGTGCCAGTAGTGCCACGACAGGGTTCTATGGCTACACCTTC
TRBJ2-7 TRBV5-1 . TRBD1 CASSSGQGEYEQYF TGCGCCAGCAGCTCGGGACAGGGGGAGTACGAGCAGTACTTC
TRBJ2-3 TRBV9 . TRBD2 CASSLSGGWGDTQYF TGTGCCAGCAGCCTTAGCGGGGGGTGGGGGGATACGCAGTATTTT
TRBJ1-3 TRBV4-1 few TRBD1 CASSQEPTGASTIYF TGCGCCAGCAGCCAAGAGCCGACAGGGGCTAGCACCATATATTTT
TRBJ2-2 TRBV7-6 . . CASRNSRVGDGELFF TGTGCCAGCAGGAATTCCCGGGTAGGGGACGGGGAGCTGTTTTTT
TRBJ1-2 TRBV7-2 . TRBD1 CASSRTGVNYGYTF TGTGCCAGCAGCCGGACAGGCGTTAACTATGGCTACACCTTC
TRBJ2-2 TRBV10-1 . . CASSETVRGELFF TGCGCCAGCAGTGAAACCGTCCGGGGGGAGCTGTTTTTT
TRBJ2-7 TRBV21-1 once . CANPGQLDYEQYF TGTGCCAACCCGGGACAGCTCGATTACGAGCAGTACTTC
TRBJ2-3 TRBV2 . . CASSEGGRDTQYF TGTGCCAGCAGTGAAGGAGGGCGAGATACGCAGTATTTT
TRBJ1-2 TRBV19 . . CASSIAANYGYTF TGTGCCAGTAGTATAGCCGCTAACTATGGCTACACCTTC
TRBJ2-5 TRBV2 . TRBD2 CASSEATASGRETQYF TGTGCCAGCAGTGAAGCGACGGCTAGCGGAAGGGAGACCCAGTACTTC
TRBJ1-3 TRBV5-1 . . CASSLAGQSGNTIYF TGCGCCAGCAGCTTGGCCGGACAGTCCGGAAACACCATATATTTT
TRBJ2-3 TRBV7-2 . . CASSLGRSTDTQYF TGTGCCAGCAGCTTGGGGCGCAGCACAGATACGCAGTATTTT
TRBJ1-1 TRBV7-9 . TRBD1 CASSWTTTGAGGAFF TGTGCCAGCAGCTGGACCACCACAGGGGCGGGGGGAGCTTTCTTT
TRBJ1-3 TRBV4-2 . . CASSQNGAGNTIYF TGTGCCAGCAGCCAGAACGGCGCGGGGAACACCATATATTTT
TRBJ1-2 TRBV5-1 . . CASSLEPKRGYTF TGCGCCAGCAGCTTGGAACCTAAACGGGGCTACACCTTC
TRBJ2-3 TRBV20-1 . . CSASRGDTQYF TGCAGTGCTAGTCGGGGGGATACGCAGTATTTT
TRBJ2-3 TRBV7-2 . TRBD2 CASSLAGTSTGQYF TGTGCCAGCAGCTTAGCCGGGACTAGCACTGGGCAGTATTTT
TRBJ2-7 TRBV11-3 . . CASSPRDTVGEQYF TGTGCCAGCAGCCCTAGGGACACCGTTGGCGAGCAGTACTTC
TRBJ2-3 TRBV7-6 . . CASGGDTQYF TGTGCCAGCGGAGGCGATACGCAGTATTTT
TRBJ2-5 TRBV4-2 . TRBD2 CASRSLSGGPYQETQYF TGTGCCAGCAGGAGTCTCAGCGGGGGACCGTACCAAGAGACCCAGTACTTC
TRBJ1-5 TRBV19 . . CASKESRGGNQPQHF TGTGCCAGTAAGGAGTCCAGGGGAGGCAATCAGCCCCAGCATTTT
TRBJ2-3 TRBV18 . . CASSPPWLPRGDTQYF TGTGCCAGCTCACCACCGTGGCTCCCCAGGGGAGATACGCAGTATTTT
TRBJ2-5 TRBV7-9 once TRBD2 CASSTGLAGVQETQYF TGTGCCAGCAGCACTGGACTAGCGGGGGTTCAAGAGACCCAGTACTTC
TRBJ2-5 TRBV27 . TRBD2 CASSFRAGRNQETQYF TGTGCCAGCAGTTTTCGAGCGGGGCGAAACCAAGAGACCCAGTACTTC
TRBJ2-2 TRBV5-4 once TRBD1 CASSGLTGRDTGELFF TGTGCCAGCAGCGGATTGACAGGGCGGGACACCGGGGAGCTGTTTTTT
TRBJ1-3 TRBV5-1 . . CASSLGGVGLAGNTIYF TGCGCCAGCAGCCTGGGGGGAGTAGGGCTTGCTGGAAACACCATATATTTT
TRBJ2-5 TRBV29-1 . . CSVDGSGGRGAQETQYF TGCAGCGTTGACGGATCCGGTGGCAGGGGAGCCCAAGAGACCCAGTACTTC
TRBJ2-7 TRBV28 . . CASSDEPYEQYF TGTGCCAGCAGTGATGAGCCCTACGAGCAGTACTTC
TRBJ1-4 TRBV4-3 few . CASSQEGRSYEKLFF TGCGCCAGCAGCCAGGAGGGACGCTCCTATGAAAAACTGTTTTTT
TRBJ2-5 TRBV28 . . CASSSGGETQYF TGTGCCAGCAGTTCGGGTGGGGAGACCCAGTACTTC
TRBJ1-5 TRBV19 . . CAGGSINSNQPQHF TGTGCCGGGGGCAGCATCAATAGCAATCAGCCCCAGCATTTT
TRBJ2-1 TRBV28 . TRBD1 CASSSTGVYNEQFF TGTGCCAGCAGCTCTACAGGGGTCTACAATGAGCAGTTCTTC
TRBJ2-7 TRBV7-2 . . CASSLADRYEQYF TGTGCCAGCAGCTTGGCAGACAGGTACGAGCAGTACTTC
TRBJ1-2 TRBV19 . TRBD1 CASNADRAAIYGYTF TGTGCCAGTAACGCCGACAGGGCGGCGATCTATGGCTACACCTTC
TRBJ1-2 TRBV27 . . CAVYRGFNYGYTF TGTGCCGTGTATAGGGGGTTTAACTATGGCTACACCTTC
TRBJ2-7 TRBV5-1 . . CASSLGGGGPYEQYF TGCGCCAGCAGCTTGGGAGGGGGGGGTCCCTACGAGCAGTACTTC